This TCR beta chain emerged from a study of T cells in Graves' hyperthyroidism and ophthalmopathy. Amplified TCR beta CDR3 regions came from RNA transcripts. TCR CDR3 regions were first amplified by RT-PCR with HTBI primers. TCRdb passed the multiplex PCR reads through MiXCR, listing each CDR3 protein once. Here the sample spans roughly 500,000 distinct CDR3 sequences, 40% to 55% being singletons. CDR1 and CDR2 from the germline V gene are MNHNS and SASEGT. V lost 5 bases and J 5 bases, leaving 12 bases between the germline ends. The CDR3 spans 13 residues. Specimen: peripheral blood or thyroid tissue (not recorded which). J is TRBJ2-5 and V is TRBV6-1; a weak D match, TRBD2 (6 bases). The source of this sequence is an adult woman with Graves' disease, either hyperthyroidism or ophthalmopathy (not recorded which). DNA of the CDR3: TGTGCCAGCAGTCGGGGGACTCTGGAGACCCAGTACTTC. It is translated as CASSRGTLETQYF.